These 10 T cell receptor beta chains came from one sample sequenced in a study of blood T cell repertoires in COVID-19. Sequencing was performed with immunoSEQ multiplex PCR; in TCRdb, only in-frame clones are kept and a portion is missing. The sample lists about 200,000 clones; around 80% were seen once. The sample was peripheral blood. The source of these receptors is a woman between 65 and 79 years old with acute or convalescent COVID-19.

V is TRBV7-9 and J is TRBJ1-1; the D is unclear. This CDR3 has 14 residues. The V and J ends lost 2 bases and 2 bases respectively, with 9 bases between them. Germline CDR1 reads SEHNR; CDR2 reads FQNEAQ (reference sequence). CDR3 loop: CASSLPERNTEAFF. The CDR3 DNA reads TGTGCCAGCAGCTTACCAGAAAGAAACACTGAAGCTTTCTTT.

J is TRBJ1-1 and V is TRBV20-1; 7 nucleotides agree with TRBD1. The CDR3 extends over 14 amino acids. Germline V gene lookup returns CDR1 DFQATT and CDR2 SNEGSKA (reference sequence). The V gene end was trimmed by 3 bases and the J gene end by 3 bases; junction bases not matched to a gene: 7. For the CDR3, the DNA is TGCAGTGCTAGTAAACAGGACAGGTACACTGAAGCTTTCTTT. Amino acids: CSASKQDRYTEAFF.

The V and J genes are TRBV28 and TRBJ2-3; possible D gene TRBD2, 6 bases. Germline V gives CDR1 MDHEN, CDR2 SYDVKM. V dropped 3 bases and J dropped 7 bases, with 14 bases sitting between them. The length of the CDR3 is 14 residues. CDR3 nucleotides: TGTGCCAGCAGTTTTCGGCTAGCGATGAATACGCAGTATTTT. This translates into CASSFRLAMNTQYF.

This sequence joins TRBV6-1 and TRBJ2-5; 10 bases are shared with TRBD1. V gave up 3 bases and J gave up 6 bases; unmatched junction bases: 4. This CDR3 is 14 amino acids long. Germline V gene data show CDR1 as MNHNS and CDR2 as SASEGT. The CDR3 reads CASSDGTGVKTQYF. CDR3 DNA sequence: TGTGCCAGCAGTGATGGGACAGGGGTAAAGACCCAGTACTTC.

The rearrangement joins TRBV5-1 to TRBJ1-2, with a weak D call TRBD1 (5 bases). The V and J ends lost 4 bases and 6 bases respectively, with 10 bases between them. This CDR3 has 12 residues. Germline values: CDR1 SGHRS, CDR2 YFSETQ. The CDR3 here is CASSVQADGYTF. As DNA, the CDR3 is TGCGCCAGCAGCGTACAGGCGGATGGCTACACCTTC.

The chain couples TRBV5-1 to TRBJ2-3; D might be TRBD2 (6 bases). The CDR3 is made up of 14 amino acids. Germline CDR1 is SGHRS and CDR2 is YFSETQ. The V and J ends lost 4 bases and 2 bases respectively, with 11 bases between them. The DNA for the CDR3 is TGCGCCAGCAGCCAAGGACTATCCACAGATACGCAGTATTTT. Translation: CASSQGLSTDTQYF.

The rearrangement uses TRBV28 and TRBJ2-1, with TRBD2 identical over 7 bases. CDR3 length: 13 residues. Per the germline V gene, CDR1 is MDHEN and CDR2 is SYDVKM. With 5 bases clipped from V and 8 bases from J, the junction kept 6 bases outside the gene matches. The CDR3 nucleotides read TGTGCCAGCAGTCTCAGCGGGATTGATGAGCAGTTCTTC. Protein: CASSLSGIDEQFF.

The rearrangement joins TRBV28 to TRBJ2-1; D might be TRBD1 (6 bases). Germline CDR1 is MDHEN and CDR2 is SYDVKM. Trimming took 8 bases from V and 9 from J, leaving 17 bases between them. The CDR3 has 13 residues. This chain's CDR3 is CASQILGGAEQFF. In nucleotides, the CDR3 is TGTGCCAGCCAAATTCTAGGGGGAGCTGAGCAGTTCTTC.

V gene TRBV13 combines with J gene TRBJ2-5, with D perhaps matching TRBD1 (7 bases). Deletions cut 5 bases from V and 4 bases from J, with 20 bases between. Germline loops: CDR1 PRHDT, CDR2 FYEKMQ (reference sequence). CDR3 length: 16 residues. The CDR3 sequence: CASSRGQGGSTETQYF. CDR3 nucleotides: TGTGCCAGCAGCCGAGGCCAGGGGGGTAGCACAGAGACCCAGTACTTC.

The chain couples TRBV19 to TRBJ2-7, with 9 bases fitting TRBD2. This CDR3 comprises 17 residues. Losses at the gene ends were 3 bases for V and 3 bases for J; bases not matched to a gene: 12. Germline assignment: CDR1 LNHDA and CDR2 SQIVND (reference sequence). The CDR3 region is CASSMGVAGEVLYEQYF. Written as DNA, the CDR3 is TGTGCCAGTAGTATGGGGGTAGCGGGAGAAGTTCTCTACGAGCAGTACTTC.